This entry concerns a single T cell receptor beta chain. Its target is not known. The CDR3 runs 11 residues. The germline V gene has CDR1 SQVTM and CDR2 ANQGSEA. Between the trimmed V and J ends, which lost 6 bases and 5 bases, there was a span of 11 bases. Tagging with unique molecular identifiers was a feature of the TCR beta cDNA libraries. The source material, about 0.9 to 11 million T cells, gave rise to 400,000 to 550,000 cDNA molecules. TCRdb reprocessed the PCR reads with MiXCR, giving one entry per CDR3 protein. The sample has about 680,000 distinct CDR3 sequences; roughly three fifths are singletons. The data were obtained in a study of post-analysis software for immune sequencing data. Study-wide results and caveats: Comparison with controls showed significantly lower normalized Chao1 diversity in multiple sclerosis patients. The study found TRBV5-6, TRBV5-1 and TRBV20-1 among five TRBV segments more frequent in patients than controls. Samples from a shared batch, those prepared together, strongly co-clustered by F measure.

The chain uses TRBV29-1 and TRBJ2-7, with D perhaps TRBD2 (6 bases). This clonotype was obtained from a girl aged 2-10 years with multiple sclerosis. Sequenced sample: blood. The CDR3 nucleotides read TGCAGCGTGCTTCGGGGGAACGAGCAGTACTTC. Translating it yields CSVLRGNEQYF.